The clone carrying this T cell receptor beta chain has a handful of counts. What it recognizes is unknown. CD4+ cells of the naive, central memory, regulatory and stem cell-like memory types were sorted via CD45RO/CCR7/CD25/CD127/CD95/CD27. The authors reverse transcribed all of the isolated RNA, so sequencing captured expressed TCRB transcripts. Measured with immunoSEQ multiplex PCR; TCRdb has only the in-frame clones, and not every one. Of around 690,000 clones in the sample, around 11% are singletons; the top ten hold more than 0.095%. These data originate in a study of beta chain features in type 1 diabetes. Study-wide points: Moderately but significantly shorter TCRB CDR3s were found in Type 1 diabetes patients in all four CD4+ subsets. An over-representation of cells with high TCR expression could result from cDNA sequencing.

The germline V gene has CDR1 SGDLS and CDR2 YYNGEE. The CDR3 contains 15 residues. V lost 3 bases and J lost 2, with 13 bases in between. This TCR derives from a man aged 30 to 45 with type 1 diabetes. The chain combines TRBV9 with TRBJ2-3; TRBD1 or TRBD2 may be the D gene (6 bases each). The specimen sequenced was naive CD4+ T cells from blood. CDR3 sequence reads: CASSAGGLTTDTQYF. In DNA form, the CDR3 reads TGTGCCAGCAGCGCCGGGGGCTTGACCACAGATACGCAGTATTTT.